A single sample gave rise to the 2 T cell receptor beta chains below, sequenced in a study of spatial heterogeneity in lung cancer. Time point given: sample taken at primary tumor resection. TCRdb called the 5' RACE reads again in MiXCR, with one record for every CDR3 protein. The sample lists 35,000 to 45,000 distinct CDR3 sequences, more than 4.5% occurring once. The sequenced sample was PBMCs, obtained at surgery. Receptor source: a female donor with early-stage non-small cell lung cancer.

As concerns this clonotype: This may arise from a read error, as a much more abundant clone is one base away. This chain connects TRBV27 to TRBJ1-2, with D tentatively TRBD1 (5 bases). From germline, CDR1 is MNHEY and CDR2 SMNVEV (reference sequence). The CDR3 has 15 amino acids. Trimming stripped 5 bases from V and 2 bases from J, with 15 bases between. CDR3 region: CASSPTVGGNYGYTF. For the CDR3, the DNA is TGTGCCAGCAGTCCGACAGTCGGAGGGAACTATGGCTACACCTTC.

V usage is TRBV12-3 or TRBV12-4 and J usage is TRBJ2-7; the D call may be TRBD1 or TRBD2 (5 bases each). The CDR3 has 15 amino acids. Trimming left V 6 bases short and J 2 bases short, with 17 bases between. The CDR3 protein is CASSPGADSPYEQYF. Here the CDR3 DNA reads TGTGCCAGCAGCCCCGGGGCGGACTCTCCCTACGAGCAGTACTTC.